The rows below give T cell receptor beta chains drawn from one sample of a study of shared clonotypes between healthy human individuals. Sequencing used immunoSEQ multiplex PCR; TCRdb keeps in-frame clones, though not all of them. Here the sample spans some 1.1 million clones, approximately 77% being singletons. The sample taken for sequencing was memory CD4+ T cells from PBMCs. The receptors derive from a man aged 18 to 35 in good health. Some clones in this sample may be carry-over from other donors' samples. The conserved cysteine and the conserved F or W are not part of the CDR3 here.

>TRBJ2-1|TRBV7-6
ASRRGAFDEQF
>TRBJ2-5|TRBV9
ASSVVGGEETQY
>TRBJ1-5|TRBV6-5
ASSSGQGKGQPQH
>TRBJ1-5|TRBV30
AWSGGGSQPQH
>TRBJ2-1|TRBV5-4
ASSVPGLASHEQF
>TRBJ2-7|TRBV27
ASTYRDFSYEQY
>TRBJ1-2|TRBV5-6
ASTLRLNYGYT
>TRBJ2-1|TRBV7-3
ASSLTTSPHHEQF
>TRBJ1-5|TRBV19
ASSRSRVEPQH
>TRBJ2-3|TRBV15
ATSKRQGWKDTQY
>TRBJ2-1|TRBV10-3
AISPSGSVNEQF
>TRBJ2-5|TRBV7-3
ASSLWVWETQY
>TRBJ1-3|TRBV9
ASSVTGTSGNTIY
>TRBJ2-7|TRBV7-9
ASSLVSGPLEQY
>TRBJ1-4|TRBV30
AWNLGNLNEKLF
>TRBJ2-3|TRBV5-8
ASRLLWGGSTDTQY
>TRBJ1-2|TRBV6-5
ASRFRDRGGYGYT
>TRBJ2-7|TRBV30
AWSPLKGTLN
>TRBJ2-7|TRBV9
ASSADPDRAGEQY
>TRBJ2-5|TRBV7-2
ASSPMSHQY
>TRBJ2-5|TRBV7-9
ASRSGSKETQY
>TRBJ1-5|TRBV28
ASSLPPGQPQH